The T cell receptor beta chain described here comes from a study of radiotherapy plus CTLA-4 blockade in lung cancer. The germline V gene encodes CDR1 KGHSH and CDR2 LQKENI. The CDR3 consists of 14 residues. Trimming took 4 bases from V and 1 from J, leaving 9 bases between them. About this clone: Its antigen remains unidentified.

Enrolled patients, whose metastatic non-small-cell lung cancer was chemo-refractory, received focal radiation plus CTLA-4 blockade with ipilimumab. Overall study findings and caveats: Radiotherapy plus ipilimumab was followed by expansion in blood of tumor-derived TCR clones. Increased serum interferon-beta after radiation also reportedly predicted response strongly.

Method: immunoSEQ multiplex PCR; TCRdb's copy keeps in-frame clones and lacks some. This sample has approximately 110,000 clones, with roughly 86% found just once. This sequence was found in a human donor with non-small cell lung cancer that progressed on radiotherapy plus ipilimumab. Some clones in this sample may be carry-over from other donors' samples. V is TRBV18 and J is TRBJ2-3; D uncertain. Specimen: peripheral blood, collected from a patient treated with radiotherapy plus ipilimumab. This CDR3 reads CASSLRWGTDTQYF. The CDR3 nucleotides read TGTGCCAGCTCACTCCGATGGGGCACAGATACGCAGTATTTT.